Listed here are 20 T cell receptor beta chains from one sample, sequenced in a study of CD8+CD57+ T cells in acquired aplastic anemia (dated by TCRdb to 2016 to 2018). Patients chosen for sequencing had shown expansion of CD8+CD57+ cells by flow cytometry. Sequenced on an Illumina HiSeq 2000. TCR beta VDJ combination and CDR3 sequence profiling used genomic DNA as the template. Clones were called with MiXCR by TCRdb after fastp trimmed the public reads at Q25, and only in-frame beta chains were retained. Rows are unified per CDR3 protein, each entry keeping the most common DNA and genes. Across this sample there are about 160,000 distinct CDR3 sequences, with around 75% seen only once. Around 45% of the sample belongs to the ten largest clones. The sample consisted of sorted CD4+, CD8+, or CD8+CD57+ T cells (not recorded which) from PBMCs. These receptors originate from a human donor with aplastic anemia.

This clonotype was counted a single time. This chain uses TRBV7-2 with TRBJ2-1, with unresolved D. Germline V gene sequence: CDR1 SGHTA, CDR2 FQGNSA. The CDR3 covers 17 residues. With 2 bases removed from V and 7 bases from J, the gap between germline ends came to 21 bases. CDR3 loop: CASSLTLRGRITNEQFF. The CDR3 DNA is TGTGCCAGCAGCTTAACCCTGCGCGGACGAATTACTAATGAGCAGTTCTTC.

The V call is TRBV7-9, the J call TRBJ1-1, with D maybe TRBD1 (5 bases). Per the germline V gene, CDR1 is SEHNR and CDR2 is FQNEAQ (reference sequence). V was clipped by 6 bases and J by 5 bases, with 25 bases between them. The CDR3 spans 17 residues. The CDR3 sequence is CASRPQHGPGRGTEAFF. The CDR3 region has the DNA TGTGCCAGCAGGCCCCAACATGGCCCGGGACGGGGGACTGAAGCTTTCTTT. Full variable domain (missing parts from reference TRBV7-9 and TRBJ1-1): DTGVSQNPRHKITKRGQNVTFRCDPISEHNRLYWYRQTLGQGPEFLTYFQNEAQLEKSRLLSDRFSAERPKGSFSTLEIQRTEQGDSAMYLCASRPQHGPGRGTEAFFGQGTRLTVV.

This clonotype was seen a single time. The chain combines TRBV7-9 with TRBJ1-2, with 8 bases aligning to TRBD1. V dropped 5 bases and J dropped 6; count of bases not matched to a gene: 8. The CDR3 spans 14 residues. Germline CDR1 reads SEHNR; CDR2 reads FQNEAQ (reference sequence). The CDR3 coding sequence is TGTGCCAGCAGCACCCAGCAGGGGGCCAATGGCTACACCTTC. As protein: CASSTQQGANGYTF.

A few counts support this clonotype. The rearrangement links TRBV10-3 to TRBJ1-3; 9 bases fit TRBD1. From germline, CDR1 is ENHRY and CDR2 SYGVKD. CDR3 length equals 14 residues. J gave up 3 bases and V 6 bases, and 3 bases lay outside the gene matches. The CDR3 DNA reads TGTGCCATCAGACAGGGGGCGAGTGGAAACACCATATATTTT. It is translated as CAIRQGASGNTIYF.

The chain has TRBV10-3 and TRBJ2-1; 8 bases fit TRBD2. The CDR3 runs 17 residues. CDR1 and CDR2 from the germline V gene are ENHRY and SYGVKD. Unmatched junction bases numbered 10, after V lost 4 bases and J lost 2 bases. The CDR3 nucleotides read TGTGCCATCAGTGCCACCACCGGGGGGGCCCCCTACAATGAGCAGTTCTTC. This translates into CAISATTGGAPYNEQFF.

This clonotype was found once. This chain links TRBV20-1 with TRBJ2-1; 11 nucleotides align to TRBD2. The V and J ends lost 7 bases and 9 bases, in that order; junction bases with no gene match: 5. This CDR3 comprises 12 residues. Per the germline V gene, CDR1 is DFQATT and CDR2 is SNEGSKA (reference sequence). DNA for the CDR3: TGCAGTGACATAGCGGGGGGGAGTGAGCAGTTCTTC. Translated, it gives CSDIAGGSEQFF.

This clonotype was found many times. This chain joins TRBV20-1 and TRBJ2-3, with D possibly being TRBD2 (6 bases). The germline gives CDR1 DFQATT, CDR2 SNEGSKA (reference sequence). Trimming removed 6 bases at V and 11 bases at J, with 24 bases between. The CDR3 is 14 residues long. Here the CDR3 reads CSAPGSGDRNEQYF. The CDR3 DNA reads TGCAGTGCCCCAGGGTCGGGAGACCGCAATGAGCAGTATTTT.

This clonotype turned up a few times. The rearrangement links TRBV20-1 to TRBJ1-6; the match to TRBD1 covers 12 bases. In germline, CDR1 is DFQATT, CDR2 SNEGSKA (reference sequence). CDR3 length: 20 residues. V trimming: 2 bases; J trimming: 1 base; junction bases outside the gene matches: 12. The CDR3 reads CSARRDRGHPSQSYNSPLHF. CDR3 sequence (DNA): TGCAGTGCTAGAAGGGACAGGGGGCATCCCTCACAGTCCTATAATTCACCCCTCCACTTT.

The rearrangement uses TRBV19 and TRBJ1-1; perhaps TRBD1 as D (5 bases). V was cut by 1 base and J by 2 bases, with 11 bases left in between. Germline V gene lookup returns CDR1 LNHDA and CDR2 SQIVND (reference sequence). The CDR3 loop spans 15 amino acids. CDR3 loop: CASSIVPGLNTEAFF. The CDR3 DNA reads TGTGCCAGTAGTATAGTCCCGGGACTTAACACTGAAGCTTTCTTT.

This CDR3 reads CASSSKSTGNLNTEAFF. In DNA form, the CDR3 reads TGTGCCAGCAGCTCAAAGTCGACAGGGAACCTGAACACTGAAGCTTTCTTT. V is TRBV7-9 and J is TRBJ1-1, with 7 bases fitting TRBD1. Germline V CDR1 and CDR2: SEHNR, FQNEAQ (reference sequence). This CDR3 has 17 amino acids. V lost 4 bases and J lost 0; bases outside the gene matches: 11.

The rearrangement joins TRBV20-1 to TRBJ2-7; a weak D match, TRBD2 (6 bases). The germline gives CDR1 DFQATT, CDR2 SNEGSKA (reference sequence). The CDR3 spans 14 residues. Deletions cut 1 base from V and 2 bases from J, with 12 bases between. CDR3 in amino acids: CSARGGRPTYEQYF. In DNA, the CDR3 is TGCAGTGCTAGAGGTGGGAGGCCCACCTACGAGCAGTACTTC.

The rearrangement joins TRBV9 to TRBJ1-3, with TRBD1 matching over 7 bases. The CDR3 consists of 16 residues. Germline CDR1 and CDR2: SGDLS and YYNGEE. Losses at the gene ends were 4 bases for V and 0 bases for J; bases not matched to a gene: 7. The CDR3 DNA sequence: TGTGCCAGCAGCAGACAGGGACAGAGCTCTGGAAACACCATATATTTT. It is translated as CASSRQGQSSGNTIYF.

The chain links TRBV5-1 to TRBJ2-3; 16 nucleotides align to TRBD2. CDR1 is SGHRS and CDR2 is YFSETQ in the germline V gene. This CDR3 region has 18 residues. V lost 2 bases to trimming and J lost 5 bases; unmatched junction nucleotides: 8. The CDR3 here is CASSFQGGLAGGKDTQYF. In DNA, the CDR3 is TGCGCCAGCAGCTTTCAAGGGGGACTAGCGGGGGGGAAAGATACGCAGTATTTT.

V gene TRBV20-1 combines with J gene TRBJ2-3, with D tentatively TRBD1 (5 bases). The V end lost 3 bases, the J end lost 0 bases, and 10 bases lay between the germline ends. The CDR3 is 14 residues long. The V gene's germline CDR1 is DFQATT and CDR2 SNEGSKA (reference sequence). The CDR3 loop reads CSARSGPSTDTQYF. CDR3 DNA: TGCAGTGCTAGGTCAGGGCCGAGCACAGATACGCAGTATTTT.

This clonotype was observed a handful of times. V and J are TRBV10-3 and TRBJ1-2, with D perhaps TRBD1 (6 bases). Trimming removed 6 bases from V and 2 bases from J, with 16 bases in between. From germline, CDR1 is ENHRY and CDR2 SYGVKD. The CDR3 runs to 15 residues. The CDR3: CAISRTDSQNYGYTF. In DNA, the CDR3 is TGTGCCATCAGCAGGACAGACAGCCAGAACTATGGCTACACCTTC.

This chain connects TRBV6-5 to TRBJ2-7, with a tentative D call TRBD2 (6 bases). Germline V lookup: CDR1 MNHEY, CDR2 SVGAGI. This CDR3 is built from 15 residues. The V and J ends lost 6 bases and 4 bases respectively, with 19 bases between them. CDR3 region: CASSPTSSGGYEQYF. The CDR3 nucleotides read TGTGCCAGCAGCCCTACTAGCTCAGGAGGATACGAGCAGTACTTC.

The V and J genes are TRBV2 and TRBJ2-7; TRBD1 aligns across 9 bases. J lost 0 bases, V lost 7 bases, and 4 bases had no gene match. Germline lookup yields CDR1 SNHLY and CDR2 FYNNEI. This CDR3 comprises 14 residues. The chain's CDR3 is CASTEDRGSYEQYF. CDR3 coding DNA: TGTGCCAGCACTGAGGACAGGGGCTCCTACGAGCAGTACTTC.

The chain is built from TRBV7-2 and TRBJ2-7; D may correspond to TRBD1 or TRBD2 (6 bases each). CDR1 is SGHTA, CDR2 FQGNSA, per germline. Trimming removed 0 bases from V and 2 bases from J, with 11 bases in between. The CDR3 length is 15 residues. CDR3 sequence reads: CASSLAGGTAYEQYF. The CDR3 DNA reads as TGTGCCAGCAGCTTAGCGGGGGGCACTGCCTACGAGCAGTACTTC.

This chain uses TRBV6-5 with TRBJ2-1; no clear D. Germline-derived CDR1 and CDR2 are MNHEY and SVGAGI. CDR3 length equals 15 residues. V gave up 2 bases and J gave up 4 bases, with 12 bases separating them. The CDR3 loop reads CASSYRAPVYNEQFF. In nucleotides, the CDR3 is TGTGCCAGCAGTTACCGGGCCCCCGTGTACAATGAGCAGTTCTTC.

This chain connects TRBV24-1 to TRBJ2-1, with 7 positions matching TRBD2. The CDR3 length is 15 residues. Germline loops: CDR1 KGHDR, CDR2 SFDVKD. Unmatched junction bases numbered 6, after V lost 4 bases and J lost 4 bases. The CDR3 DNA is TGTGCCACCAGTGACCCTAGCGGACTATACAATGAGCAGTTCTTC. Protein sequence: CATSDPSGLYNEQFF.